The clone carrying this TCR beta chain was found many times. The antigen remains unidentified. The junction had 7 bases not matched to a gene; V was cut back by 7 bases and J by 2 bases. Germline V gives CDR1 MNHEY, CDR2 SMNVEV (reference sequence). This CDR3 is 16 amino acids long. The sample originates from a study of spatial heterogeneity in lung cancer. Study-level findings and limits: Mutation tallies in tumors tracked expanded intratumoral alpha and beta TCR counts.

TCRdb called the 5' RACE reads again in MiXCR, with one record for every CDR3 protein. In the table there are some 6,900 distinct CDR3 sequences, approximately 12% of which are singletons. Time point in this sample: sample taken at primary tumor resection. The donors were 65 to 85 patients with non-small cell lung cancer that was early-stage and untreated. The chain has TRBV27 and TRBJ2-3; TRBD2 aligns across 12 bases. This clonotype was obtained from a male donor with early-stage non-small cell lung cancer. Source: lung tumor tissue, taken at surgery. CDR3 sequence: CASTEGLAGLTDTQYF. DNA for the CDR3: TGTGCCAGCACCGAAGGACTAGCGGGGCTCACAGATACGCAGTATTTT.